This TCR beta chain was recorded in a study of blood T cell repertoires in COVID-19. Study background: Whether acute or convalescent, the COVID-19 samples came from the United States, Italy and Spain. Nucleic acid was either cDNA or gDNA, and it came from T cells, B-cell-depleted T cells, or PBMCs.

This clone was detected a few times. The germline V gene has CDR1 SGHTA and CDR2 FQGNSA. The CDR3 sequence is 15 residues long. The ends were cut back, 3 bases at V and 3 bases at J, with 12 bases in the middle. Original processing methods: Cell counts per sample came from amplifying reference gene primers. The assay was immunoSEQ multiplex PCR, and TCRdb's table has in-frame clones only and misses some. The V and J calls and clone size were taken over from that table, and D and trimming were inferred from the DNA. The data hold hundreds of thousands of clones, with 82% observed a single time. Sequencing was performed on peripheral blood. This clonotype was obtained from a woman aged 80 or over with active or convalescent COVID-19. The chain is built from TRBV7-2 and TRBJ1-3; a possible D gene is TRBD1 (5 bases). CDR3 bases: TGTGCCAGCAGCTTGATCATAGGGGTTGGAAACACCATATATTTT. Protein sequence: CASSLIIGVGNTIYF.